Sequencing of this T cell receptor beta chain was carried out in a study of molecular identifiers for immune sequencing clone quantification. CD8+CD4-CCR7+CD45RA+ sorting gave the naive CD8 T cells. Note on this clonotype: Its target is not known.

TCRdb recomputed calls from the PCR reads with MiXCR, one row per CDR3 protein. The repertoire holds hundreds of thousands of distinct CDR3 sequences, with nearly 20% as singletons. The CDR3 is 14 amino acids. Germline CDR1 and CDR2: LNHDA and SQIVND (reference sequence). The V and J ends lost 3 bases and 4 bases respectively, with 12 bases between them. General observations from the study: Under 1% of molecules in naive cells, but over 99% of effector molecules, belonged to clones above 20 RNA copies.

Sequencing input: naive CD8+ T cells from blood, with Jurkat cell RNA spiked in. As to subset: FACS-sorted CD8+CD4-CCR7+CD45RA+ naive T cells. The chain links TRBV19 to TRBJ1-2, with D maybe TRBD1 (5 bases). The clonotype was recovered from a human donor in good health. Some libraries in this study had Jurkat cell RNA spiked in. The CDR3 nucleotides are TGTGCCAGTAGTATTGACAGCTTTTTCTATGGCTACACCTTC. The encoded protein is CASSIDSFFYGYTF. Combining the CDR3 with reference TRBV19 and TRBJ1-2 gives the whole variable domain DGGITQSPKYLFRKEGQNVTLSCEQNLNHDAMYWYRQDPGQGLRLIYYSQIVNDFQKGDIAEGYSVSREKKESFPLTVTSAQKNPTAFYLCASSIDSFFYGYTFGSGTRLTVV.